This T cell receptor beta chain came from a study of blood T cell repertoires in COVID-19. Study as a whole: The samples span acute and convalescent COVID-19 from the United States, Italy and Spain. Sources were T cells, B-cell-depleted T cells, or PBMCs; the material itself was cDNA or gDNA.

Germline V lookup: CDR1 WNHNN, CDR2 SYGVQD (reference sequence). V was clipped by 0 bases and J by 5 bases; unmatched bases: 10. The CDR3 loop spans 16 amino acids. The table came from immunoSEQ multiplex PCR; TCRdb's copy has only in-frame clones and leaves some out. This table holds about 360,000 clones, around 88% found once. The Seattle site enrolled patients during active infection and followed them longitudinally. The chain employs TRBV10-1 and TRBJ2-7; 7 nucleotides match TRBD2. Sequencing input: peripheral blood. The clonotype was recovered from a woman aged 55 to 70 with COVID-19, enrolled during active disease. CDR3 DNA sequence: TGCGCCAGCAGTGAGTCCGGCCGGGGGGTAACCAACGAGCAGTACTTC. It yields the protein CASSESGRGVTNEQYF.